The 21 T cell receptor beta chains given below trace back to one sample, sequenced in a study of T cell changes during pregnancy in multiple sclerosis. Sequenced by immunoSEQ multiplex PCR; TCRdb stores in-frame clones only, minus some. The repertoire consists of about 40,000 clones, with approximately 94% occurring once and the leading ten covering roughly 0.67%. Here the sequenced sample was CD4+ T cells from peripheral blood mononuclear cells, taken in the third trimester of pregnancy. These receptors came from a female donor with multiple sclerosis, enrolled in a pregnancy study.

This chain joins TRBV6-1 and TRBJ2-5; TRBD2 agrees at 7 bases. This CDR3 contains 18 residues. V was pared by 4 bases and J by 5 bases, with 19 bases of the junction left unmatched. The germline CDR1 and CDR2 sequences are MNHNS and SASEGT. The CDR3 sequence is CASSGAKPLTSYWETQYF. The DNA of the CDR3 is TGTGCCAGCAGTGGCGCGAAGCCATTGACTAGCTACTGGGAGACCCAGTACTTC.

The V call is TRBV9, the J call TRBJ1-4; D gene ambiguous. The germline V gene has CDR1 SGDLS and CDR2 YYNGEE. The ends were cut back, 3 bases at V and 6 bases at J, with 9 bases in the middle. The CDR3 loop spans 13 amino acids. The CDR3 DNA reads as TGTGCCAGCAGCGGAGCCCTCGATGAAAAACTGTTTTTT. It specifies CASSGALDEKLFF.

This sequence joins TRBV18 and TRBJ2-7; TRBD2 agrees at 7 bases. CDR3 length: 13 amino acids. Germline assignment: CDR1 KGHSH and CDR2 LQKENI. V lost 1 base to trimming and J lost 4 bases; unmatched junction nucleotides: 1. The CDR3 DNA sequence: TGTGCCAGCTCACCACGGGGGGGATACGAGCAGTACTTC. Translation gives CASSPRGGYEQYF.

This chain connects TRBV5-1 to TRBJ2-7; 7 bases are a match to TRBD1. Per germline, CDR1 SGHRS and CDR2 YFSETQ. This CDR3 contains 13 residues. The V segment lost 4 bases and the J segment 3 bases; nucleotides outside the gene matches: 4. The CDR3 bases are TGCGCCAGCAGCCCCGACAGGGACTACGAGCAGTACTTC. Its protein is CASSPDRDYEQYF.

The gene calls are TRBV7-3 and TRBJ2-3, with 8 bases matching TRBD1. Per the germline V gene, CDR1 is SGHTA and CDR2 is FQGTGA. The V segment lost 5 bases and the J segment 1 base; nucleotides outside the gene matches: 5. This CDR3 has 15 residues. CDR3 loop: CASSATGVRTDTQYF. The CDR3, as DNA: TGTGCCAGCAGCGCGACAGGGGTCCGCACAGATACGCAGTATTTT.

The chain couples TRBV19 to TRBJ2-1, with 9 bases aligning to TRBD2. The CDR3 runs to 14 residues. Trimming at V came to 4 bases and at J to 6 bases, leaving 4 bases not matched to a gene. The V gene's germline CDR1 is LNHDA and CDR2 SQIVND (reference sequence). CDR3 sequence reads: CASSTSGGPNEQFF. CDR3 nucleotides: TGTGCCAGTAGTACGAGCGGGGGGCCCAATGAGCAGTTCTTC.

The chain couples TRBV7-3 to TRBJ2-7; D may be TRBD1 (5 bases). In germline, CDR1 is SGHTA, CDR2 FQGTGA. The length of the CDR3 is 13 residues. V lost 1 base, J lost 4 bases, and 8 bases lay in between. The CDR3 here is CASSLSRDYEQYF. The DNA of the CDR3 is TGTGCCAGCAGCTTAAGCAGGGATTACGAGCAGTACTTC.

The chain recombines TRBV11-2 with TRBJ2-7; TRBD1 might be the D (6 bases). The CDR3 has 15 amino acids. CDR1 and CDR2 from the germline V gene are SGHAT and FQNNGV. The germline V and J ends were trimmed by 7 bases and 1 base, with 17 bases remaining between them. The CDR3 is CASTPGAGNSYEQYF. In DNA, the CDR3 is TGTGCCAGCACCCCAGGGGCGGGCAATTCCTACGAGCAGTACTTC.

The chain combines TRBV4-2 with TRBJ1-1; 7 nucleotides match TRBD1. V trimming: 0 bases; J trimming: 8 bases; junction bases outside the gene matches: 3. The CDR3 extends over 13 amino acids. Germline CDR1 is LGHNA and CDR2 is YNFKEQ. This CDR3 reads CASSQDRGQEAFF. CDR3 coding DNA: TGTGCCAGCAGCCAAGATAGGGGGCAGGAAGCTTTCTTT.

The chain couples TRBV2 to TRBJ2-6, with 7 bases identical to TRBD1. This CDR3 contains 15 residues. The V gene end was trimmed by 7 bases and the J gene end by 10 bases; junction bases not matched to a gene: 13. The germline CDR1 and CDR2 sequences are SNHLY and FYNNEI. This chain's CDR3 is CASNYPGQRPNVLTF. The CDR3 region has the DNA TGTGCCAGCAACTATCCGGGACAGCGGCCTAACGTCCTGACTTTC.

The genes are TRBV28 and TRBJ2-7; D may be TRBD1 (5 bases). Germline-derived CDR1 and CDR2 are MDHEN and SYDVKM. CDR3 length: 14 amino acids. V lost 3 bases and J lost 2, with 11 bases in between. CDR3 DNA: TGTGCCAGCAGTTTGGGGCTGAACCCCTACGAGCAGTACTTC. Protein: CASSLGLNPYEQYF.

This chain uses TRBV15 with TRBJ2-5; D is perhaps TRBD1 (5 bases). Germline-derived CDR1 and CDR2 are LNHNV and YYDKDF (reference sequence). CDR3 length equals 13 residues. Trimming removed 8 bases from V and 5 bases from J, with 15 bases in between. CDR3 residues: CATARQLRETQYF. The CDR3, as DNA: TGTGCCACCGCTCGACAGTTGAGGGAGACCCAGTACTTC.

In DNA form, the CDR3 reads TGTGCCACCAGCTTGGGGACATTAGACACTGAAGCTTTCTTT. It specifies CATSLGTLDTEAFF. V is TRBV15 and J is TRBJ1-1, with D possibly matching TRBD1 (6 bases). Trimming cost V 5 bases and J 3 bases, with 13 bases left between them. The CDR3 is 14 residues long. CDR1 is LNHNV, CDR2 YYDKDF, per germline (reference sequence).

In DNA form, the CDR3 reads TGTGCCAGCAGGGGGGGGGCTAGCGGGAGGTCCGGGGAGCTGTTTTTT. This translates into CASRGGASGRSGELFF. The chain links TRBV27 to TRBJ2-2, with 11 bases identical to TRBD2. V shed 6 bases and J 6 bases; nucleotides not matched to a gene: 9. CDR3 size: 16 residues. Per germline, CDR1 MNHEY and CDR2 SMNVEV (reference sequence).

V and J are TRBV6-1 and TRBJ1-2; D perhaps matches TRBD1 (5 bases). V lost 7 bases and J 2 bases, leaving 14 bases between the germline ends. In germline, CDR1 is MNHNS, CDR2 SASEGT. CDR3 length equals 14 residues. In DNA, the CDR3 is TGTGCCAGCATTCGAACCCGGGGGAACTATGGCTACACCTTC. It is translated as CASIRTRGNYGYTF.

This chain connects TRBV18 to TRBJ2-5; D perhaps matches TRBD2 (6 bases). CDR1 is KGHSH and CDR2 is LQKENI in the germline V gene. The CDR3 sequence is 15 residues long. Deletions cut 3 bases from V and 2 bases from J, with 13 bases between. The CDR3 here is CASSPGAGRQETQYF. The CDR3 coding sequence is TGTGCCAGCTCACCTGGAGCAGGGAGGCAAGAGACCCAGTACTTC. The entire variable domain, with the rest obtained from reference TRBV18 and TRBJ2-5, is as follows: NAGVMQNPRHLVRRRGQEARLRCSPMKGHSHVYWYRQLPEEGLKFMVYLQKENIIDESGMPKERFSAEFPKEGPSILRIQQVVRGDSAAYFCASSPGAGRQETQYFGPGTRLLVL.

This chain uses TRBV7-8 with TRBJ2-1; 7 bases agree with TRBD2. This CDR3 is 12 amino acids long. Germline assignment: CDR1 SGHVS and CDR2 FQNEAQ. V lost 6 bases to trimming and J lost 7 bases; unmatched junction nucleotides: 3. CDR3 bases: TGTGCCAGCAGTCGTAGCGGGAATGAGCAGTTCTTC. This encodes CASSRSGNEQFF.

The chain uses TRBV2 and TRBJ2-2, with 13 bases identical to TRBD2. V shed 7 bases, J shed 4 bases, and the junction held 9 bases outside the gene matches. Germline V CDR1 and CDR2: SNHLY, FYNNEI. This CDR3 contains 17 residues. DNA of the CDR3: TGTGCCAGCAACAAAAGGGGGACTAGCGGGATCACCGGGGAGCTGTTTTTT. Its translation is CASNKRGTSGITGELFF. Filled out from reference TRBV2 and TRBJ2-2, the complete variable domain reads EPEVTQTPSHQVTQMGQEVILRCVPISNHLYFYWYRQILGQKVEFLVSFYNNEISEKSEIFDDQFSVERPDGSNFTLKIRSTKLEDSAMYFCASNKRGTSGITGELFFGEGSRLTVL.

A single count supports this clone. The V call is TRBV2, the J call TRBJ1-1; D perhaps matches TRBD1 (6 bases). V was shortened by 6 bases and J by 4 bases, with 15 bases between the two germline ends. Germline lookup yields CDR1 SNHLY and CDR2 FYNNEI. The CDR3 sequence is 14 residues long. CDR3 sequence: CASRNRVGSTEAFF. CDR3 sequence (DNA): TGTGCCAGCAGAAACAGGGTGGGATCCACTGAAGCTTTCTTT. Supplemented by reference TRBV2 and TRBJ1-1, the full variable domain reads EPEVTQTPSHQVTQMGQEVILRCVPISNHLYFYWYRQILGQKVEFLVSFYNNEISEKSEIFDDQFSVERPDGSNFTLKIRSTKLEDSAMYFCASRNRVGSTEAFFGQGTRLTVV.

This chain joins TRBV7-2 and TRBJ2-1; 13 bases are a match to TRBD2. The CDR3 covers 17 residues. V trimming: 3 bases; J trimming: 2 bases; junction bases outside the gene matches: 4. The V gene's germline CDR1 is SGHTA and CDR2 FQGNSA. CDR3 nucleotide sequence: TGTGCCAGCAGCTTCCGGGGACTAGCGGGACCCTACAATGAGCAGTTCTTC. Residues: CASSFRGLAGPYNEQFF.

The rearrangement uses TRBV6-1 and TRBJ2-6; 7 bases map to TRBD1. From germline, CDR1 is MNHNS and CDR2 SASEGT. CDR3 length: 15 residues. V shed 6 bases, J shed 4 bases, and the junction held 6 bases outside the gene matches. The CDR3 here is CASRGQALGANVLTF. The DNA for the CDR3 is TGTGCCAGCAGAGGACAGGCGCTGGGGGCCAACGTCCTGACTTTC.